Here is one T cell receptor beta chain with its context. Its antigen remains unknown. The data originate from a study of T cell repertoires in cytomegalovirus infection. TCRdb re-called the reads through MiXCR, storing one row per CDR3 protein. The sample holds 200,000 to 300,000 distinct CDR3 sequences; approximately 8.3% are singletons and the top ten take roughly 15%. Germline assignment: CDR1 SGHVS and CDR2 FQNEAQ. V was shortened by 1 base and J by 8 bases, with 12 bases between the two germline ends. This CDR3 spans 14 amino acids. Broader study findings: People with CMV and the relevant HLA were identified by cumulative public TCR beta family frequency. The ex vivo response showed dominance by HLA-C-restricted CMV-specific TCR beta clonotypes.

The receptor comes from a human donor in good health (CMV status not recorded). Some clones in this sample may be carry-over from other donors' samples. Sequencing input: PBMCs. This chain joins TRBV7-8 and TRBJ2-4, with D unclear. CDR3 amino acids: CASSLGRGVDIQYF. The CDR3 DNA sequence: TGTGCCAGCAGCTTAGGTCGTGGTGTAGACATTCAGTACTTC.